This T cell receptor (beta chain) was captured by sequencing in a study of T cell responses to AZD1222 COVID-19 vaccine. Study-wide results and limits: Seropositive status at baseline applied to only five or six AZD1222 recipients. Across the whole spike, CD4 TCRs peaked at regions 160-218 and 743-854.

Sequencing was performed with immunoSEQ multiplex PCR; in TCRdb, only in-frame clones are kept and a portion is missing. The sample consists of some 99,000 clones, approximately 90% of them appearing once. This clone was recorded once. Its antigen is still unknown. The CDR3 has 13 amino acids. V shed 3 bases and J shed 9 bases, with 10 bases lying between them. Germline V CDR1 and CDR2: SGHNT, YYREEE (reference sequence). This sequence originates from an adult in good health. Sequencing used peripheral blood, obtained on day 0 of AZD1222 vaccination. The chain joins TRBV5-4 to TRBJ1-6; a possible D gene is TRBD1 (5 bases). In DNA form, the CDR3 reads TGTGCCAGCAGCTGGGGCCCAGGTTCACCCCTCCACTTT. As protein: CASSWGPGSPLHF.